Presented here are 9 T cell receptor beta chains from one specimen sequenced in a study of CD8+CD57+ T cells in acquired aplastic anemia. Genomic DNA was employed as the template in profiling TCR beta VDJ and CDR3. TCRdb called the reads again in MiXCR, with one record for every CDR3 protein. The sample shows 400,000 to 450,000 distinct CDR3 sequences, just under 70% of them seen only once. Sample: sorted CD4+, CD8+, or CD8+CD57+ T cells (not recorded which) from PBMCs. The receptors were gathered from a human donor in good health, serving as a control.

Remarks on this clonotype: This may stem from a read error, because a much larger clone lies one nucleotide away. The rearrangement uses TRBV25-1 and TRBJ2-1, with 9 bases lining up with TRBD2. The CDR3 sequence is 14 residues long. The germline gives CDR1 MGHDK, CDR2 SYGVNS. V lost 7 bases and J lost 8; bases outside the gene matches: 9. CDR3 coding DNA: TGTGCCAGCATCCGACTAGCGGTGGGGCATGAGCAGTTCTTC. This sequence encodes CASIRLAVGHEQFF.

A note on this clonotype: Compared with germline, one end of the junction differs, possibly owing to a read error. J is TRBJ2-2 and V is TRBV9; D may be TRBD2 (7 bases). The CDR3 has 16 residues. Germline V gene lookup returns CDR1 SGDLS and CDR2 YYNGEE. In DNA, the CDR3 is TGTGCTAGCAGCCGTAGGCTAGGGGGGGACACCGGGGAGCTGTTTTTT. Translation: CASSRRLGGDTGELFF. Using reference TRBV9 and TRBJ2-2 for the parts outside the CDR3, the full variable domain is DSGVTQTPKHLITATGQRVTLRCSPRSGDLSVYWYQQSLDQGLQFLIQYYNGEERAKGNILERFSAQQFPDLHSELNLSSLELGDSALYFCASSRRLGGDTGELFFGEGSRLTVL.

Concerning this clonotype itself: Mismatch with germline at one junction end may stem from a read error. This chain uses TRBV2 with TRBJ1-6; D may be TRBD1 (6 bases). The length of the CDR3 is 16 residues. Germline CDR1 SNHLY, CDR2 FYNNEI. CDR3 bases: TGTGCCAGCGCCCCTCTCCACCGGGACAATAATACACCCCTCCATTTT. It codes for CASAPLHRDNNTPLHF.

This chain joins TRBV7-2 and TRBJ2-5, with D maybe TRBD1 (6 bases). There are 16 residues in the CDR3. V was clipped by 5 bases and J by 5 bases, with 21 bases between them. CDR1 and CDR2 from the germline V gene are SGHTA and FQGNSA. The CDR3 is CASSQGDTGYLETQYF. The CDR3 nucleotides read TGTGCCAGCAGCCAAGGGGATACAGGGTACCTGGAGACCCAGTACTTC.

The chain links TRBV7-9 to TRBJ2-5, with 7 bases matching TRBD1. Germline trimming cut 4 bases from V and 0 bases from J; bases unmatched to any gene: 11. Germline lookup yields CDR1 SEHNR and CDR2 FQNEAQ (reference sequence). The CDR3 extends over 17 amino acids. The CDR3 DNA reads as TGTGCCAGCAGCTCTCAGGGGACAGCACTAAACCAAGAGACCCAGTACTTC. It is translated as CASSSQGTALNQETQYF. Based on the CDR3 plus reference TRBV7-9 and TRBJ2-5, the full variable domain is DTGVSQNPRHKITKRGQNVTFRCDPISEHNRLYWYRQTLGQGPEFLTYFQNEAQLEKSRLLSDRFSAERPKGSFSTLEIQRTEQGDSAMYLCASSSQGTALNQETQYFGPGTRLLVL.

This clonotype was picked up many times. The gene calls are TRBV6-6 and TRBJ1-2; no firm D call. CDR1 is MNHNY, CDR2 SVGAGI, per germline (reference sequence). This CDR3 has 12 residues. V was shortened by 4 bases and J by 8 bases, with 11 bases between the two germline ends. The CDR3 is CASSSSPIGYTF. The DNA for the CDR3 is TGTGCCAGCAGTTCTTCTCCTATCGGCTACACCTTC.

This clonotype was seen once. The conserved final phenylalanine or tryptophan is absent from the CDR3, which likely points to a read error. The DNA is omitted, as the CDR3 cannot be located on it reliably, and the CDR3 follows TCRdb's listing. The CDR3: CASSYQGRNSLLHG. The J gene is TRBJ1-6, the V gene TRBV2; whether TRBD1, the table's D call, matches the DNA was not checked. The CDR3 length is 14 residues, termini included. Germline lookup yields CDR1 SNHLY and CDR2 FYNNEI.

The chain's CDR3 is CASTLVEGLEGYTF. The CDR3 DNA is TGTGCCAGCACCTTAGTGGAGGGTCTAGAAGGCTACACCTTC. The V call is TRBV9, the J call TRBJ1-2, with D unclear. V was cut by 6 bases and J by 8 bases, with 20 bases left in between. The germline V gene encodes CDR1 SGDLS and CDR2 YYNGEE. The length of the CDR3 is 14 residues. The whole variable domain, filled in from reference TRBV9 and TRBJ1-2, reads DSGVTQTPKHLITATGQRVTLRCSPRSGDLSVYWYQQSLDQGLQFLIQYYNGEERAKGNILERFSAQQFPDLHSELNLSSLELGDSALYFCASTLVEGLEGYTFGSGTRLTVV.

A single count supports this clonotype. The junction departs from germline at one end; a sequencing error may be responsible. The genes are TRBV7-3 and TRBJ1-6; D not resolved. From germline, CDR1 is SGHTA and CDR2 FQGTGA. The CDR3 runs to 14 residues. CDR3 residues: CASSLQATQSPHHF. The CDR3 DNA reads TGTGCCAGCAGCTTACAGGCGACACAGTCACCCCACCACTTT.